A single TCR beta chain is shown here with its context. As handled by the study authors: Scientists estimated how many nucleated cells there were by amplifying reference gene primers. The repertoire was sequenced with immunoSEQ multiplex PCR; TCRdb's copy has only in-frame clones and lacks some. The D gene and trimming were derived from the DNA, and the V and J assignments and clone size from that table. Found here are roughly 220,000 clones, around 90% of them singletons; the top ten hold over 12%. Trimming shortened V by 0 bases and J by 1 base, and 9 bases separated the two germline ends. CDR1 MNHEY and CDR2 SVGAGI come from the germline V gene. The CDR3 spans 15 residues. This sample is drawn from a study of blood T cell repertoires in COVID-19. During the 2 weeks before they entered the study, exposed participants had met someone with a PCR-confirmed or clinician-diagnosed COVID-19 case.

The TCR comes from a man younger than 45 who had been exposed to COVID-19. The sample consisted of PBMCs or T cells enriched from blood (not recorded which). J is TRBJ1-1 and V is TRBV6-5; D is perhaps TRBD1 (5 bases). This CDR3 is CASSYSPTGNTEAFF. DNA of the CDR3: TGTGCCAGCAGTTACTCGCCCACAGGGAACACTGAAGCTTTCTTT.